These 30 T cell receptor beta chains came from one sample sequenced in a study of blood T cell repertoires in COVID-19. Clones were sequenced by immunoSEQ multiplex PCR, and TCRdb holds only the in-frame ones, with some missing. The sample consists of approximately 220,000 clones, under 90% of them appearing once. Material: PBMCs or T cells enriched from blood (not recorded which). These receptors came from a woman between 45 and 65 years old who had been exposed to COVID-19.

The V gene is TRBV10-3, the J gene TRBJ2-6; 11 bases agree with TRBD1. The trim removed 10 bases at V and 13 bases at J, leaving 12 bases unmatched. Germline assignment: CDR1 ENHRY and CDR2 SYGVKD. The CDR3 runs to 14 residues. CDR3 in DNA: TGTGCCACCGAGGGCATGGGGACAGGGGGGGTCCTGACTTTC. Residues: CATEGMGTGGVLTF.

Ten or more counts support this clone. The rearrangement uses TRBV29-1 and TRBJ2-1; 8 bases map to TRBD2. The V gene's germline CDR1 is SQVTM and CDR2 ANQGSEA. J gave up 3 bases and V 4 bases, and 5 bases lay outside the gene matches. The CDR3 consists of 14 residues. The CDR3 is CSVGRSGGYNEQFF. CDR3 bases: TGCAGCGTTGGCAGGAGCGGGGGCTACAATGAGCAGTTCTTC.

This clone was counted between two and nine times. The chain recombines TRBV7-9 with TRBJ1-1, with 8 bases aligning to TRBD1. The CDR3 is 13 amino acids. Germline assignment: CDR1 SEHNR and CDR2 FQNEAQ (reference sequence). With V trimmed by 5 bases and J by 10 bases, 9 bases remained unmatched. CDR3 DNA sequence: TGTGCCAGCAGCGAGGGACAGGTCCTTGGAGCTTTCTTT. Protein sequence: CASSEGQVLGAFF. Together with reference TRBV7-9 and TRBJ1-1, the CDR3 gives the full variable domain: DTGVSQNPRHKITKRGQNVTFRCDPISEHNRLYWYRQTLGQGPEFLTYFQNEAQLEKSRLLSDRFSAERPKGSFSTLEIQRTEQGDSAMYLCASSEGQVLGAFFGQGTRLTVV.

This CDR3 is CASSPRTFSGNTIYF. The CDR3 region has the DNA TGTGCCAGCAGCCCCAGGACATTCTCTGGAAACACCATATATTTT. The chain joins TRBV3-1 (or the pseudogene TRBV3-2) to TRBJ1-3, with D perhaps matching TRBD1 (5 bases). The V and J ends lost 4 bases and 0 bases respectively, with 10 bases between them. Germline assignment: CDR1 LGHDT and CDR2 YNNKEL (reference sequence). This CDR3 is 15 amino acids long.

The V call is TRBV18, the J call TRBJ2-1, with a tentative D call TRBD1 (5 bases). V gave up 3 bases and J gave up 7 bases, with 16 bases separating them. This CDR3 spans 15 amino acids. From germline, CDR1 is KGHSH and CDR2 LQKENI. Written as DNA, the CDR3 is TGTGCCAGCTCACCGCAACAGGTGTTCTTAAATGAGCAGTTCTTC. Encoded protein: CASSPQQVFLNEQFF. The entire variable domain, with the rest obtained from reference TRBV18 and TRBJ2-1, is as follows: NAGVMQNPRHLVRRRGQEARLRCSPMKGHSHVYWYRQLPEEGLKFMVYLQKENIIDESGMPKERFSAEFPKEGPSILRIQQVVRGDSAAYFCASSPQQVFLNEQFFGPGTRLTVL.

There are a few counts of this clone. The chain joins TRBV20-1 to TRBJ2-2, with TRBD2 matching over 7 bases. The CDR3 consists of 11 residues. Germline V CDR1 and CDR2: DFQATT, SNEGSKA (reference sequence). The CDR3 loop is CSPWGGRELFF. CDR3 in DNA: TGCAGCCCCTGGGGGGGTCGGGAGCTGTTTTTT.

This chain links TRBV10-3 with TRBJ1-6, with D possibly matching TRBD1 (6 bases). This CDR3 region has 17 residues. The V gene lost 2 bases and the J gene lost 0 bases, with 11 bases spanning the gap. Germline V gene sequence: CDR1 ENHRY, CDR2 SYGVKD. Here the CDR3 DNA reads TGTGCCATCAGTGAGCGCACAGGGAGCTCCTATAATTCACCCCTCCACTTT. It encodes CAISERTGSSYNSPLHF.

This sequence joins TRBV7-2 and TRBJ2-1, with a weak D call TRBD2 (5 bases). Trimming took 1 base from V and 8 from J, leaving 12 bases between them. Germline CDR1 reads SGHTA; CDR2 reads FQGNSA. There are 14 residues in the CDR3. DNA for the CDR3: TGTGCCAGCAGCTTAGTCCCTAGCTCCGATGAGCAGTTCTTC. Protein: CASSLVPSSDEQFF.

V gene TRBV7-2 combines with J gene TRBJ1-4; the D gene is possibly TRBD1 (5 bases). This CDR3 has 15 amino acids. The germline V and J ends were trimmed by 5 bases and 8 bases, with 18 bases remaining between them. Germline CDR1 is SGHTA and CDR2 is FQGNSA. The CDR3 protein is CASSVDGRAGEKLFF. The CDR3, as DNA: TGTGCCAGCAGCGTAGACGGCAGGGCGGGGGAAAAACTGTTTTTT.

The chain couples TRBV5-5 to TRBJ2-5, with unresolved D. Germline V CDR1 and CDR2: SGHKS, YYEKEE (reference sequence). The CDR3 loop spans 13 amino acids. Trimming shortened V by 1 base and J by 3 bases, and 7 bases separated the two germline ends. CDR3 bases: TGTGCCAGCAGCTTGTTCTCTAAAGAGACCCAGTACTTC. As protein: CASSLFSKETQYF.

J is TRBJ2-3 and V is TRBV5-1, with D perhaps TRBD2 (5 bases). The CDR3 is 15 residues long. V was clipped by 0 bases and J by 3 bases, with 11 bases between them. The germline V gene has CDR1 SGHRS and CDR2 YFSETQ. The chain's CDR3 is CASSLGESRTDTQYF. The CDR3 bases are TGCGCCAGCAGCTTGGGGGAGTCCCGGACAGATACGCAGTATTTT. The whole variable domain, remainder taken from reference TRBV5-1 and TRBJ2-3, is KAGVTQTPRYLIKTRGQQVTLSCSPISGHRSVSWYQQTPGQGLQFLFEYFSETQRNKGNFPGRFSGRQFSNSRSEMNVSTLELGDSALYLCASSLGESRTDTQYFGPGTRLTVL.

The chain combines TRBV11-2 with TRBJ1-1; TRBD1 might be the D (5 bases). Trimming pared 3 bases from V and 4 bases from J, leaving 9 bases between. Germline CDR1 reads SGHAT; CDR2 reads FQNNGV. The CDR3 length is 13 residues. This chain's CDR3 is CASSFREGTEAFF. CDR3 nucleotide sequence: TGTGCCAGCAGCTTCAGGGAGGGCACTGAAGCTTTCTTT.

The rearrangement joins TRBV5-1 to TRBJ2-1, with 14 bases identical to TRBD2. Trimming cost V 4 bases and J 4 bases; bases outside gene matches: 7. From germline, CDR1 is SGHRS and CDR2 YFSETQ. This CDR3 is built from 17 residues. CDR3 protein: CASSIGLAGGLYNEQFF. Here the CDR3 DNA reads TGCGCCAGCAGCATCGGACTAGCGGGGGGCCTATACAATGAGCAGTTCTTC.

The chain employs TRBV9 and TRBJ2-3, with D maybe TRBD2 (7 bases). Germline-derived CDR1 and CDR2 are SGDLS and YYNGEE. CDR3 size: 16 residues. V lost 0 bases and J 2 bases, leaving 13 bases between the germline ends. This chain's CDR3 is CASSVAAGANTDTQYF. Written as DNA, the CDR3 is TGTGCCAGCAGCGTAGCCGCGGGGGCCAACACAGATACGCAGTATTTT.

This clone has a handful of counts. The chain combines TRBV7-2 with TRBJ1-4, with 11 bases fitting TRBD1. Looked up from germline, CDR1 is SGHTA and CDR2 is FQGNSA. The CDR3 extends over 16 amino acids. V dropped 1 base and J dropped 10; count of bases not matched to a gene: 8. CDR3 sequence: CASSLGGTGGGRKLFF. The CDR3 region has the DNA TGTGCCAGCAGCTTAGGGGGGACAGGGGGTGGTCGAAAACTGTTTTTT.

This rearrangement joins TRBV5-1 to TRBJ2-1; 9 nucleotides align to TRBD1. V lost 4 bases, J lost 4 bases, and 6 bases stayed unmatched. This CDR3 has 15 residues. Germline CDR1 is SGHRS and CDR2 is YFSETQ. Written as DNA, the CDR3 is TGCGCCAGCAGCATTTCCGGGACAGGGTACAATGAGCAGTTCTTC. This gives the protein CASSISGTGYNEQFF.

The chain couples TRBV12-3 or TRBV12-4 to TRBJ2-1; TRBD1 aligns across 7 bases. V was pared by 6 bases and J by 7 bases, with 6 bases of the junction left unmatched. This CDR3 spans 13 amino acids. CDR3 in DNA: TGTGCCAGCAGACAGGGGCTAGATAATGAGCAGTTCTTC. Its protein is CASRQGLDNEQFF.

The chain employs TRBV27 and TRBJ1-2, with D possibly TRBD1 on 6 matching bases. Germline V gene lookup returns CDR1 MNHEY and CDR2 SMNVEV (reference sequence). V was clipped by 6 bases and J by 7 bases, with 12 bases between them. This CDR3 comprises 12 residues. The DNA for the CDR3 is TGTGCCAGCAGCCCCGGGACATCTGGCTACACCTTC. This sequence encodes CASSPGTSGYTF.

For the CDR3, the DNA is TGTGCCAGCTCACTAAACACCCTACAGGGGGCGATTATGACCGGGGAGCTGTTTTTT. Translating it yields CASSLNTLQGAIMTGELFF. J is TRBJ2-2 and V is TRBV18; 9 bases are a match to TRBD1. The CDR3 has 19 amino acids. Per the germline V gene, CDR1 is KGHSH and CDR2 is LQKENI. Germline trimming cut 4 bases from V and 5 bases from J; bases unmatched to any gene: 17.

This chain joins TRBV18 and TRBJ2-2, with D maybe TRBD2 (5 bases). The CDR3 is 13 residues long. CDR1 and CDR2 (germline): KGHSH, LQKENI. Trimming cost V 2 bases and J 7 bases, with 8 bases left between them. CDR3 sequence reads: CASSPKGGGELFF. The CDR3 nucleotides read TGTGCCAGCTCACCAAAAGGAGGCGGGGAGCTGTTTTTT.

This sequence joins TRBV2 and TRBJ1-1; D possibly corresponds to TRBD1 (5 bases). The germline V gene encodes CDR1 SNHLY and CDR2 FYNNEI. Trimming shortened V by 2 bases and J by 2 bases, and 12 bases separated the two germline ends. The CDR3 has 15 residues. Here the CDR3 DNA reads TGTGCCAGCAGTGAATTACGGAGGGGAAACACTGAAGCTTTCTTT. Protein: CASSELRRGNTEAFF.

This chain's CDR3 is CARGGVRDEKLFF. The CDR3 DNA sequence: TGTGCCAGAGGAGGAGTTCGGGATGAAAAACTGTTTTTT. The rearrangement uses TRBV2 and TRBJ1-4; no firm D call. CDR3 length: 13 amino acids. V was shortened by 9 bases and J by 6 bases, with 14 bases between the two germline ends. Germline CDR1 reads SNHLY; CDR2 reads FYNNEI.

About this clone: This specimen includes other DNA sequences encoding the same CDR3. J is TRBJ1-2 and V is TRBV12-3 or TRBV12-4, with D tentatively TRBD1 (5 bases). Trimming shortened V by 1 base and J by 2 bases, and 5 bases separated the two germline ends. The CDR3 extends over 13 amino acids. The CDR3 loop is CASSLEGNYGYTF. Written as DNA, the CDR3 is TGTGCCAGCAGTTTAGAGGGGAACTATGGCTACACCTTC.

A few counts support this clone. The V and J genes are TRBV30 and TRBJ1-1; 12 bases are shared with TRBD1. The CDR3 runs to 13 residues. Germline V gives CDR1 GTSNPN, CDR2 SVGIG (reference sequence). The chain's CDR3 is CCGTGGDNTEAFF. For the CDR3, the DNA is TGTTGCGGGACAGGGGGCGACAACACTGAAGCTTTCTTT.

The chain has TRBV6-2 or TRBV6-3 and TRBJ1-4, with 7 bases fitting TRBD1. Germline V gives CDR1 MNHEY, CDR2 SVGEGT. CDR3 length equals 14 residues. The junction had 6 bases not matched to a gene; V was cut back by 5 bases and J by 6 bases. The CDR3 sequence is CASSLGTDHEKLFF. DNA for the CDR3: TGTGCCAGCAGTCTCGGGACAGATCATGAAAAACTGTTTTTT.

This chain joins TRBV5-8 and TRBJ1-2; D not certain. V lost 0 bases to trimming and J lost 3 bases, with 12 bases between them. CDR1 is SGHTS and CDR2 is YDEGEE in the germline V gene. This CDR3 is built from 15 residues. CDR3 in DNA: TGTGCCAGCAGCTTGGGTTCCTGGAGTGACTATGGCTACACCTTC. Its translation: CASSLGSWSDYGYTF.

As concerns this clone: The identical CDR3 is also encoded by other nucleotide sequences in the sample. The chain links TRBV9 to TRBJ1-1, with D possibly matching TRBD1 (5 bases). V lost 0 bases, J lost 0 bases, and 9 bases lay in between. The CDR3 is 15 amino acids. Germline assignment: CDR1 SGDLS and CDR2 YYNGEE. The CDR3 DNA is TGTGCCAGCAGCGTAGCTAGGGGTTTGAACACTGAAGCTTTCTTT. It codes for CASSVARGLNTEAFF.

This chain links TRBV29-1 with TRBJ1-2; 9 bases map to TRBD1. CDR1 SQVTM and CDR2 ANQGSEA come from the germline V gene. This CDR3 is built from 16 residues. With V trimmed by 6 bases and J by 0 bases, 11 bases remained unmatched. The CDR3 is CSVQQTGGDTNYGYTF. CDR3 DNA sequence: TGCAGCGTCCAACAGACAGGGGGGGATACTAACTATGGCTACACCTTC.

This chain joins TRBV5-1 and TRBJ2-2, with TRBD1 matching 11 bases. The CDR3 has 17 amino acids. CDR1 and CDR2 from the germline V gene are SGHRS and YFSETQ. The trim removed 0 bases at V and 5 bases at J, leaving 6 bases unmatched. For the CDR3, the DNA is TGCGCCAGCAGCTTGGTGATAGGGACAGGGGGTACCGGGGAGCTGTTTTTT. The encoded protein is CASSLVIGTGGTGELFF.

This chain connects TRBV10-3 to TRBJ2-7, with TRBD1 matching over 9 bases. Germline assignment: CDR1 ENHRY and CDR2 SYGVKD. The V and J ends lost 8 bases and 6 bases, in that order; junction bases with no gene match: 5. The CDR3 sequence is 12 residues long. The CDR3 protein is CAIGTGSFEQYF. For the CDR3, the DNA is TGTGCCATCGGGACAGGGAGTTTCGAGCAGTACTTC.